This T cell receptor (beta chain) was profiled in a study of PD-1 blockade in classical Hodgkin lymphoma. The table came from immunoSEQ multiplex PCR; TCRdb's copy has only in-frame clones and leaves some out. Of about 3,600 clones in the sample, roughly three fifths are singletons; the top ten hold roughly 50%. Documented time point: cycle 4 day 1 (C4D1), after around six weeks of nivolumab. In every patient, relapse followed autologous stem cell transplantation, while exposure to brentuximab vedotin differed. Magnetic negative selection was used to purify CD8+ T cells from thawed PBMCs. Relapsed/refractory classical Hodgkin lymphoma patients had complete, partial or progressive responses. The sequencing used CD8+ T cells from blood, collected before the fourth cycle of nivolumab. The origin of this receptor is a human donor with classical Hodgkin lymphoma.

The CDR3: CASSDPPGDREKLFF. CDR3 coding DNA: TGTGCCAGCAGCGATCCCCCGGGGGATCGTGAAAAACTGTTTTTT. The rearrangement joins TRBV5-5 to TRBJ1-4; tentatively, D is TRBD1 (5 bases). The CDR3 sequence is 15 residues long. V dropped 4 bases and J dropped 7 bases, with 17 bases sitting between them. The germline CDR1 and CDR2 sequences are SGHKS and YYEKEE (reference sequence).